This T cell receptor beta chain was recovered during a study of monozygotic twins with inflammatory bowel disease. TCRdb processed the 5' RACE reads again and assigns one entry to each CDR3 protein, with no DNA. This specimen shows about 330,000 distinct CDR3 sequences; the ten leading clones hold roughly 2%. Germline CDR1 is DFQATT and CDR2 is SNEGSKA (reference sequence). This CDR3 contains 15 residues. This clonotype originated in a human donor with ulcerative colitis or Crohn's disease, or a healthy co-twin of an affected twin (not recorded which). The chain recombines TRBV20-1 with TRBJ2-3; without DNA, the TCRdb call of TRBD1 cannot be checked. The material sequenced was blood. The CDR3: CSASQSSSPSNTQYF.